This T cell receptor (beta chain) was recovered during a study of blood T cell dynamics during melanoma immunotherapy. Sequencing used immunoSEQ multiplex PCR; TCRdb keeps in-frame clones, though not all of them. The sample includes around 14,000 clones, under 90% seen only once; the top ten take around 4.4%. Time point meaning: pre-treatment baseline. Disease control meant complete response, partial response or stable disease at 12 weeks. This clone was seen a handful of times. Per germline, CDR1 ENHRY and CDR2 SYGVKD. V was clipped by 6 bases and J by 3 bases, with 11 bases between them. This CDR3 contains 13 residues.

V and J are TRBV10-3 and TRBJ1-1; the D is unclear. The receptor was isolated from a human donor with melanoma. The source material was blood, sampled from a patient treated with checkpoint blockade. This CDR3 reads CAIRGDGYTEAFF. CDR3 DNA: TGTGCCATCAGAGGAGATGGATACACTGAAGCTTTCTTT.